The clone carrying this TCR beta chain showed up many times. As yet, its antigen is unknown. Time point denoted: blood at routine non-recurrence follow-up after resection. Whole RNA, which was extracted from tumor, nontumor lung tissue or frozen PBMC, was sequenced without any cell sorting. Per the germline V gene, CDR1 is DFQATT and CDR2 is SNEGSKA (reference sequence). The CDR3 loop spans 15 amino acids. J gave up 10 bases and V 0 bases, and 10 bases lay outside the gene matches. The data stem from a study of spatial heterogeneity in lung cancer. In the study overall: Where available, sequencing covered follow-up PBMC samples, taken at a median of around 22 months after resection. Detection of beta-chain sequences consistently exceeded that of alpha-chain sequences. Findings of the study overall: Resection blood, more than follow-up blood, showed ubiquitous expanded tumor TCRs.

Each TCR cDNA molecule carried a unique molecular identifier. TCRdb used MiXCR to reprocess the 5' RACE reads, holding one entry per CDR3 protein. In the table there are about 52,000 distinct CDR3 sequences, under 8% of which are singletons. The sequencing used PBMCs, collected at follow-up. The sequence derives from a female donor with early-stage non-small cell lung cancer. J is TRBJ1-1 and V is TRBV20-1; 11 positions match TRBD1. The CDR3 DNA is TGCAGTGCTAGAGAGCCCGGGACAGGGGGTAGTTTAGCTTTCTTT. The encoded protein is CSAREPGTGGSLAFF.